The T cell receptor (beta chain) described here comes from a study of patients and donors after allogeneic stem cell transplantation. Per the germline V gene, CDR1 is LNHDA and CDR2 is SQIVND (reference sequence). V dropped 5 bases and J dropped 5 bases, with 18 bases sitting between them. The CDR3 extends over 15 amino acids. TCRdb analysed the RT-PCR reads with MiXCR anew, one entry per CDR3 protein. The sample records under 95,000 distinct CDR3 sequences, around 5% being singletons. What was sequenced was blood, either unsorted or a sorted T cell fraction (not recorded which). The chain is built from TRBV19 and TRBJ1-2; D is perhaps TRBD1 (5 bases). The sequence came from a human donor who was either an allogeneic HSCT recipient or a stem cell or donor lymphocyte infusion donor (not recorded which). It is not recorded whose cells these are; they may come from a transplant donor. The CDR3, as DNA: TGTGCCAGTAGTTCCCAGGGAGGACGACGATATGGCTACACCTTC. This sequence encodes CASSSQGGRRYGYTF.